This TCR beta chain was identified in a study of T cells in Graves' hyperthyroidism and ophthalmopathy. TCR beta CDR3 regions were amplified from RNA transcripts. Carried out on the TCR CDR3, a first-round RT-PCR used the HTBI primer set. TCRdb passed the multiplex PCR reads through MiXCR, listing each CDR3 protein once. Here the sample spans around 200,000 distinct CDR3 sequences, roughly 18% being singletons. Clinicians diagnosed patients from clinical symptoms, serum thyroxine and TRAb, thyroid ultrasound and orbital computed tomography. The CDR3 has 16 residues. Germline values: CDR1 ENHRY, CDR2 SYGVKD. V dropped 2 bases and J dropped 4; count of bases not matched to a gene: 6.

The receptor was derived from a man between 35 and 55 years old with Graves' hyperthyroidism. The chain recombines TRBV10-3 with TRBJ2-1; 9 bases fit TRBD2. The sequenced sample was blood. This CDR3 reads CAISESWRGGYNEQFF. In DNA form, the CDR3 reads TGTGCCATCAGTGAGAGCTGGCGGGGGGGATACAATGAGCAGTTCTTC.